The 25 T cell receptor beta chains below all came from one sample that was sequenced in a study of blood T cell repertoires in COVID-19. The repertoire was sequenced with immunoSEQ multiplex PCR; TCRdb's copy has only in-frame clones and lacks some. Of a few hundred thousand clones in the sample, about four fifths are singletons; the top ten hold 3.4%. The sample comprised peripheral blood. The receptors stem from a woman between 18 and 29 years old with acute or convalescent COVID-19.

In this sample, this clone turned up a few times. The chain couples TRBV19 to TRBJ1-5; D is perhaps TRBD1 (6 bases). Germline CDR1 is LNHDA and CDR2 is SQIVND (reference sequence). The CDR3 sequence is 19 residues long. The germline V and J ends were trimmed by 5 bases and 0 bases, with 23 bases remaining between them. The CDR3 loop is CASSPTTGGVRYSNQPQHF. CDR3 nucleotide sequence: TGTGCCAGTAGTCCTACGACAGGTGGGGTGAGGTATAGCAATCAGCCCCAGCATTTT.

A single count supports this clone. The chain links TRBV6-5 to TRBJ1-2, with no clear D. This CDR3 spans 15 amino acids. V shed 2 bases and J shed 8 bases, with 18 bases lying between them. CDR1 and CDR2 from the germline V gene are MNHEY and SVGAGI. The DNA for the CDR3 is TGTGCCAGCAGTTACGCCCCATCGGTGGCGGAAGGCTACACCTTC. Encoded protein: CASSYAPSVAEGYTF.

The chain's CDR3 is CASSSMGHMNTEAFF. In DNA, the CDR3 is TGTGCCAGCAGCTCAATGGGACACATGAACACTGAAGCTTTCTTT. The rearrangement links TRBV7-2 to TRBJ1-1, with D maybe TRBD1 (6 bases). CDR1 and CDR2 (germline): SGHTA, FQGNSA. The CDR3 contains 15 residues. The V gene lost 4 bases and the J gene lost 0 bases, with 12 bases spanning the gap.

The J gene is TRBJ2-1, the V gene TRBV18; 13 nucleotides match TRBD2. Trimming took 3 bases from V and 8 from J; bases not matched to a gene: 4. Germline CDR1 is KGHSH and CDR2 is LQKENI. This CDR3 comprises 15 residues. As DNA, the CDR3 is TGTGCCAGCTCACCGGGACTAGCGGGGCTTGATGAGCAGTTCTTC. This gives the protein CASSPGLAGLDEQFF.

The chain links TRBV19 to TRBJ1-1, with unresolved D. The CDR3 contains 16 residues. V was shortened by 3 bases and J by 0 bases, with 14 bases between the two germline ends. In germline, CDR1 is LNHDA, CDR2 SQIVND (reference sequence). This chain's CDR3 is CASSILGSGMNTEAFF. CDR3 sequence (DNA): TGTGCCAGTAGTATCCTCGGGTCGGGGATGAACACTGAAGCTTTCTTT. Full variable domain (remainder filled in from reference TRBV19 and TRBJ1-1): DGGITQSPKYLFRKEGQNVTLSCEQNLNHDAMYWYRQDPGQGLRLIYYSQIVNDFQKGDIAEGYSVSREKKESFPLTVTSAQKNPTAFYLCASSILGSGMNTEAFFGQGTRLTVV.

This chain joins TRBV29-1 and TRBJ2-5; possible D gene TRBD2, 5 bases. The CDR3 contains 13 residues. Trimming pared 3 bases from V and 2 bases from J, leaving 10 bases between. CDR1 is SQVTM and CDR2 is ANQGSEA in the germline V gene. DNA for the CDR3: TGCAGCGTTGATCTTAGGGAGCAAGAGACCCAGTACTTC. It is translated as CSVDLREQETQYF.

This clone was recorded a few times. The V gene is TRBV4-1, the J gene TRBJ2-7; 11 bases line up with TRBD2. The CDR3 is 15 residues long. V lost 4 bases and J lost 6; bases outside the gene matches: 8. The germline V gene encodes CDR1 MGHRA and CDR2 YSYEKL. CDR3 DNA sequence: TGCGCCAGCAGCCCGGGACTAGCGGTAGCGCCCGAGCAGTACTTC. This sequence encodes CASSPGLAVAPEQYF.

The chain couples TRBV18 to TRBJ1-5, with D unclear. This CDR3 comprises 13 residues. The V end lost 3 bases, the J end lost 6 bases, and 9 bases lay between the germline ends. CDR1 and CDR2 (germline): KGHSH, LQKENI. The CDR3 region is CASSPDAGQPQHF. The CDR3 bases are TGTGCCAGCTCACCGGATGCGGGTCAGCCCCAGCATTTT.

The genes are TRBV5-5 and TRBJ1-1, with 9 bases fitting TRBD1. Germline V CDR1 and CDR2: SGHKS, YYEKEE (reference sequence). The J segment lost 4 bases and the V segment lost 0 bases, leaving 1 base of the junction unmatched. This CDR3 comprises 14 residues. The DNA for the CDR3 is TGTGCCAGCAGCTTGGAGGACAGGGGCACTGAAGCTTTCTTT. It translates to CASSLEDRGTEAFF.

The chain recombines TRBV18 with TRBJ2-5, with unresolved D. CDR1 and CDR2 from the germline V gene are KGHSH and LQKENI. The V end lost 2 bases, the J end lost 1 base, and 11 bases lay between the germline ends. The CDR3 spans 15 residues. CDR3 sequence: CASSPNSGSQETQYF. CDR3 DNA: TGTGCCAGCTCACCAAATTCGGGTAGCCAAGAGACCCAGTACTTC.

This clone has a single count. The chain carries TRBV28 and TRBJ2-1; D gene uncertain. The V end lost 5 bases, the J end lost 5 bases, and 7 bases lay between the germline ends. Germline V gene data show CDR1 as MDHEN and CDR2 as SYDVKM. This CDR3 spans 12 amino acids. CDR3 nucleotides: TGTGCCAGCAGTGCTATACACAATGAGCAGTTCTTC. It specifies CASSAIHNEQFF.

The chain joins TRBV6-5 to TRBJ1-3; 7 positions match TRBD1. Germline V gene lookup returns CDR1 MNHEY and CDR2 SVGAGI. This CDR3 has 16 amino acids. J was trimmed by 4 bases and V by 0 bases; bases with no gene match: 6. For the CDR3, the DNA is TGTGCCAGCAGTTACTCGATCAGGGGGACAGGAAACACCATATATTTT. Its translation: CASSYSIRGTGNTIYF.

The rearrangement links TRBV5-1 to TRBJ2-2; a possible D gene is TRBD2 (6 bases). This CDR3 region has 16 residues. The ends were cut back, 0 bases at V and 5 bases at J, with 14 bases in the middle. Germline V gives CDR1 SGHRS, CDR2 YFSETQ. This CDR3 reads CASSLVLAVGTGELFF. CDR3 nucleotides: TGCGCCAGCAGCTTGGTGTTAGCGGTCGGAACCGGGGAGCTGTTTTTT.

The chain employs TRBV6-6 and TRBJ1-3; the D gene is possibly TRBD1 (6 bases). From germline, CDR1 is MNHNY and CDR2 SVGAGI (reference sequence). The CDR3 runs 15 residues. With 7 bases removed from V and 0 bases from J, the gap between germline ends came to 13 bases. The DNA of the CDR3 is TGTGCCAGCACCGACGGACAGCGCTCTGGAAACACCATATATTTT. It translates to CASTDGQRSGNTIYF.

CDR3 bases: TGTGCCAGCAGCTTACCGCTAGCGGAGGACTACGAGCAGTACTTC. Encoded protein: CASSLPLAEDYEQYF. The gene calls are TRBV7-2 and TRBJ2-7, with 7 bases that match TRBD2. J gave up 3 bases and V 2 bases, and 7 bases lay outside the gene matches. This CDR3 is built from 15 residues. The germline gives CDR1 SGHTA, CDR2 FQGNSA. The entire variable domain, with the rest obtained from reference TRBV7-2 and TRBJ2-7, is as follows: GAGVSQSPSNKVTEKGKDVELRCDPISGHTALYWYRQSLGQGLEFLIYFQGNSAPDKSGLPSDRFSAERTGGSVSTLTIQRTQQEDSAVYLCASSLPLAEDYEQYFGPGTRLTVT.

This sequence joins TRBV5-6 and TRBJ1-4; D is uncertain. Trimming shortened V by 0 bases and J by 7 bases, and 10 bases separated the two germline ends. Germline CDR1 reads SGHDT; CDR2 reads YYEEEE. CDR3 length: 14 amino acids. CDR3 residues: CASSLGQTGEKLFF. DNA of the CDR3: TGTGCCAGCAGCTTGGGGCAGACGGGTGAAAAACTGTTTTTT.

The CDR3 reads CASSLDGRVTDTQYF. The CDR3 DNA reads as TGCGCCAGCAGCTTGGATGGCAGGGTTACAGATACGCAGTATTTT. The genes are TRBV5-1 and TRBJ2-3; D possibly corresponds to TRBD1 (5 bases). Trimming took off 0 bases at V and 3 bases at J, with 11 bases between the two ends. CDR3 size: 15 residues. Germline CDR1 and CDR2: SGHRS and YFSETQ.

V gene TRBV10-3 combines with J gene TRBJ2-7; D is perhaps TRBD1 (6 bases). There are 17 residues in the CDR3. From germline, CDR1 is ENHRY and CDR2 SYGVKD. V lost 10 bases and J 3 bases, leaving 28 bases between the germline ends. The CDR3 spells CATETELQGHSIYEQYF. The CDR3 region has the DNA TGTGCCACCGAAACCGAGTTGCAGGGGCACTCCATCTACGAGCAGTACTTC.

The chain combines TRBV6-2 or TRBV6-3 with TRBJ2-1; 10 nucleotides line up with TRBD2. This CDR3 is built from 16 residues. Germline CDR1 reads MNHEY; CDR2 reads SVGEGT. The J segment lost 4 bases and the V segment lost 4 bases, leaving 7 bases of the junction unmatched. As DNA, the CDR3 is TGTGCCAGCAGTTCCCCCCTAGCGGGAGCTTACAATGAGCAGTTCTTC. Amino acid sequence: CASSSPLAGAYNEQFF.

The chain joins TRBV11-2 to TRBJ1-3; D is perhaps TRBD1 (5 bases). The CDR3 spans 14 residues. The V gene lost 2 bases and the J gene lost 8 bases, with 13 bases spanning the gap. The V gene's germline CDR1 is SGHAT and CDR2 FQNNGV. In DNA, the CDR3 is TGTGCCAGCAGCTTAAGGGCCGGGGGTGACACCATATATTTT. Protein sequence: CASSLRAGGDTIYF. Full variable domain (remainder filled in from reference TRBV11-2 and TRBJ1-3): EAGVAQSPRYKIIEKRQSVAFWCNPISGHATLYWYQQILGQGPKLLIQFQNNGVVDDSQLPKDRFSAERLKGVDSTLKIQPAKLEDSAVYLCASSLRAGGDTIYFGEGSWLTVV.

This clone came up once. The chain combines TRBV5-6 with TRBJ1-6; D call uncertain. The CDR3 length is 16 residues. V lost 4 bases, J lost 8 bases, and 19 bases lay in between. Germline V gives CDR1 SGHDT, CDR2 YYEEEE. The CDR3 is CASSISIGRWDSPLHF. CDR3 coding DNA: TGTGCCAGCAGCATTTCTATCGGCAGGTGGGATTCACCCCTCCACTTT.

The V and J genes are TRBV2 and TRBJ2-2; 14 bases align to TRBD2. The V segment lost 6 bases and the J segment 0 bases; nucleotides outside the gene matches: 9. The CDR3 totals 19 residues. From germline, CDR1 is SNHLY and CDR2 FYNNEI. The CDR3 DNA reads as TGTGCCAGCAGGAGGAAAGGACTAGCGGGAGGCCCGAACACCGGGGAGCTGTTTTTT. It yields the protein CASRRKGLAGGPNTGELFF. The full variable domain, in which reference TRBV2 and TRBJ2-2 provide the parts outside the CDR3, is EPEVTQTPSHQVTQMGQEVILRCVPISNHLYFYWYRQILGQKVEFLVSFYNNEISEKSEIFDDQFSVERPDGSNFTLKIRSTKLEDSAMYFCASRRKGLAGGPNTGELFFGEGSRLTVL.

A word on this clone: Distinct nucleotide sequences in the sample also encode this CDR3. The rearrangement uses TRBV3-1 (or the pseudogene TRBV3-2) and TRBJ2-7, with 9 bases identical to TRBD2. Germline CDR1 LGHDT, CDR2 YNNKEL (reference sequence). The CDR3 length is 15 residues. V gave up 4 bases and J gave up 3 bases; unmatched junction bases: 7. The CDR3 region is CASSLGLAGLYEQYF. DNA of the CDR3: TGTGCCAGCAGCCTTGGTCTAGCGGGACTCTACGAGCAGTACTTC.

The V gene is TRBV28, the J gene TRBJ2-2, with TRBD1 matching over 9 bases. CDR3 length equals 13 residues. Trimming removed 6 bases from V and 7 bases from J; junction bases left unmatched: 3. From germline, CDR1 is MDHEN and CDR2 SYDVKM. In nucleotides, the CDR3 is TGTGCCAGCAGGACAGGGGGGTTCGGGGAGCTGTTTTTT. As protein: CASRTGGFGELFF.

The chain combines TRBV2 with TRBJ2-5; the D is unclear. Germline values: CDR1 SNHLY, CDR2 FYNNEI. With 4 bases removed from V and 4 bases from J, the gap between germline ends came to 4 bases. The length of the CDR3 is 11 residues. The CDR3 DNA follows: TGTGCCAGCAGTGGGAGAGAGACCCAGTACTTC. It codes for CASSGRETQYF.